This T cell receptor (beta chain) was observed in a study of blood T cell repertoires in COVID-19. Study-level information: Both acute and convalescent COVID-19 samples were obtained from the United States, Italy and Spain. In each case, the material was cDNA or gDNA derived from T cells, B-cell-depleted T cells, or PBMCs.

In the study's own analysis: Estimation of nucleated cell counts relied on the amplification of reference gene primers. The data were produced by immunoSEQ multiplex PCR, yet TCRdb's version contains in-frame clones alone and is incomplete. The V and J calls and clone size are taken from that table; D and trimming were inferred from the DNA. In the table there are about 140,000 clones, 70% to 85% of which are singletons. Between the trimmed V and J ends, which lost 2 bases and 11 bases, there was a span of 10 bases. Germline V gene lookup returns CDR1 MNHEY and CDR2 SVGEGT. The length of the CDR3 is 12 residues.

The source material was peripheral blood. The TCR sequence derives from a man in his sixties with active or convalescent COVID-19. The chain recombines TRBV6-2 or TRBV6-3 with TRBJ2-4; D not certain. The CDR3 is CASSYNGPVQYF. CDR3 sequence (DNA): TGTGCCAGCAGTTACAATGGCCCCGTTCAGTACTTC.